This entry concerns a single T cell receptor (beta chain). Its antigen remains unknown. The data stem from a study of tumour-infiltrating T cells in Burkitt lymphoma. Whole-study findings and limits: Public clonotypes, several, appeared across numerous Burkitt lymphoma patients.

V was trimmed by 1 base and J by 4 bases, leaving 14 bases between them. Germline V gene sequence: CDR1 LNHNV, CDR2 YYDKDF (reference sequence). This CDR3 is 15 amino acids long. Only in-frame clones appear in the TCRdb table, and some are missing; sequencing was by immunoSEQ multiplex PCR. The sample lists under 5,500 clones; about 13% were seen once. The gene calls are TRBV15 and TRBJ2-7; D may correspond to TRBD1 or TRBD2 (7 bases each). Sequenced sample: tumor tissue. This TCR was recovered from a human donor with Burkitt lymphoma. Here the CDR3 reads CATSRGARGGYEQYF. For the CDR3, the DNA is TGTGCCACCAGCAGAGGGGCCAGGGGGGGGTACGAGCAGTACTTC. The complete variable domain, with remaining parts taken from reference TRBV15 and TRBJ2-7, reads DAMVIQNPRYQVTQFGKPVTLSCSQTLNHNVMYWYQQKSSQAPKLLFHYYDKDFNNEADTPDNFQSRRPNTSFCFLDIRSPGLGDTAMYLCATSRGARGGYEQYFGPGTRLTVT.